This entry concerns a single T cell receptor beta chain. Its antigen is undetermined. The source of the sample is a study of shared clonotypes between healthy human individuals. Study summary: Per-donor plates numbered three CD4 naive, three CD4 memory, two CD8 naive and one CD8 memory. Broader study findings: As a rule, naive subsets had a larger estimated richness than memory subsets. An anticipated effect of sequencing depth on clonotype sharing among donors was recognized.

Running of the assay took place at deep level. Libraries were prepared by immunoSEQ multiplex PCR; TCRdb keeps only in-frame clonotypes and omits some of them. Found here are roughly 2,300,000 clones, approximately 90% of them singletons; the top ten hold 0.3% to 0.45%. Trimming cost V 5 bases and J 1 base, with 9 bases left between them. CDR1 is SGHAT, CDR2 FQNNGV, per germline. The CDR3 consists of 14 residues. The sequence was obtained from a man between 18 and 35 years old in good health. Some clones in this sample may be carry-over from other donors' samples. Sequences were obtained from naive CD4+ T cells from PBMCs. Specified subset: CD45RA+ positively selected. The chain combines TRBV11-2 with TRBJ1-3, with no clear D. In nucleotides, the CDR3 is TGTGCCAGCAGCCCGACGGGGTCTGGAAACACCATATATTTT. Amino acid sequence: CASSPTGSGNTIYF. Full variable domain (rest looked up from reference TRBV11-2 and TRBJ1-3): EAGVAQSPRYKIIEKRQSVAFWCNPISGHATLYWYQQILGQGPKLLIQFQNNGVVDDSQLPKDRFSAERLKGVDSTLKIQPAKLEDSAVYLCASSPTGSGNTIYFGEGSWLTVV.